Detailed here is one T cell receptor (beta chain). Sequencing used immunoSEQ multiplex PCR; TCRdb keeps in-frame clones, though not all of them. Of a few hundred thousand clones in the sample, 80% to 90% were seen once. These data are taken from a study of blood T cell repertoires in COVID-19. Study-wide background: T cells, B-cell-depleted T cells, or PBMCs provided the cDNA or gDNA that served as material.

Trimming cost V 2 bases and J 0 bases; bases outside gene matches: 6. The V gene's germline CDR1 is SGDLS and CDR2 YYNGEE. This CDR3 has 18 amino acids. Sequenced material: PBMCs or T cells enriched from blood (not recorded which). This TCR came from a man aged 25 to 40 who had recovered from COVID-19. This chain uses TRBV9 with TRBJ2-6; 9 nucleotides line up with TRBD1. CDR3 protein: CASSVSWDRDSGANVLTF. Written as DNA, the CDR3 is TGTGCCAGCAGCGTCTCCTGGGACAGGGACTCTGGGGCCAACGTCCTGACTTTC.